This is a list of T cell receptor beta chains from one sample in a study of response to subunit inactivated influenza vaccine. TCRdb reprocessed the RT-PCR reads via MiXCR and lists one record per CDR3 protein. The sample holds hundreds of thousands of distinct CDR3 sequences, 15% to 18% seen once. The material was PBMCs from blood, obtained about 13 days after vaccination. These receptors were taken from a man over 45 who received an inactivated influenza vaccine. Both conserved end residues are part of each CDR3. D genes are given only for firm matches. For some rows the clone size is stated as once, few or many, or as a class when expanded; others skip it.

d_call j_call v_call clone_size cdr3_aa cdr3_nt
TRBD2 TRBJ2-1 TRBV20-1 few CSADGSTSGINNEQFF TGCAGTGCAGACGGGTCGACTAGCGGAATTAACAATGAGCAGTTCTTC
TRBD2 TRBJ2-5 TRBV7-8 . CASSSPGRGSETQYF TGTGCCAGCAGCTCCCCTGGGAGGGGTTCAGAGACCCAGTACTTC
TRBD2 TRBJ2-1 TRBV7-3 . CASSSRGGNEQFF TGTGCCAGCAGCTCGCGGGGGGGCAATGAGCAGTTCTTC
TRBD2 TRBJ2-3 TRBV20-1 few CSASSTSKGPDTQYF TGCAGTGCTAGCTCGACTAGCAAGGGCCCAGATACGCAGTATTTT
. TRBJ2-1 TRBV7-7 few CASSLGQVGIEQFF TGTGCTAGCAGCTTAGGTCAAGTGGGTATTGAGCAGTTCTTC
. TRBJ2-7 TRBV11-1 few CASSYVEGSEQYF TGTGCCAGCAGCTACGTCGAGGGGTCCGAGCAGTACTTC
TRBD1 TRBJ2-7 TRBV14 many CASRLTGGYEQYF TGTGCCAGCAGGCTAACAGGGGGATACGAGCAGTACTTC
. TRBJ2-3 TRBV15 . CATSPELGDTQYF TGTGCCACCAGCCCGGAATTGGGCGATACGCAGTATTTT
TRBD1 TRBJ1-5 TRBV29-1 few CSVARGEGQPQHF TGCAGCGTCGCCAGGGGGGAAGGCCAGCCCCAGCATTTT
. TRBJ1-3 TRBV7-9 few CASSFTGFGNTIYF TGTGCCAGCAGCTTTACAGGGTTCGGAAACACCATATATTTT
. TRBJ2-3 TRBV6-5 many CASSWTTSTDTQYF TGTGCCAGCAGTTGGACAACCAGCACAGATACGCAGTATTTT
TRBD2 TRBJ2-1 TRBV3-1 many CASSQDLRLAGELGQFF TGTGCCAGCAGCCAAGATTTGCGTCTAGCGGGGGAACTGGGGCAGTTCTTC
. TRBJ2-2 TRBV24-1 few CATSDAGTGNGELFF TGTGCCACCAGTGATGCCGGGACCGGTAACGGGGAGCTGTTTTTT
TRBD1 TRBJ1-1 TRBV12-3/TRBV12-4 . CASKPGQGNTEAFF TGTGCCAGCAAGCCAGGACAGGGGAACACTGAAGCTTTCTTT
TRBD2 TRBJ2-5 TRBV15 few CATSRDPGLAQETQYF TGTGCCACCAGCAGAGATCCCGGACTAGCCCAAGAGACCCAGTACTTC
. TRBJ1-5 TRBV29-1 . CSVEDGSEPQHF TGCAGCGTTGAAGATGGGTCTGAGCCCCAGCATTTT
TRBD1 TRBJ1-1 TRBV12-3/TRBV12-4 . CASSFLPGQGLTEAFF TGTGCCAGCAGTTTCCTCCCAGGACAGGGCTTAACTGAAGCTTTCTTT
TRBD2 TRBJ2-7 TRBV19 once CASSIGSGGTYEQYF TGTGCCAGTAGTATCGGGAGCGGGGGGACCTACGAGCAGTACTTC
. TRBJ2-2 TRBV5-1 few CASSAGQTLSGELFF TGCGCCAGCAGCGCGGGACAGACTCTTTCCGGGGAGCTGTTTTTT
. TRBJ2-7 TRBV28 few CASSGPRGQYF TGTGCCAGCAGTGGGCCTCGGGGGCAGTACTTC
. TRBJ2-1 TRBV7-8 . CASHRGADNEQFF TGTGCCAGCCACAGAGGGGCTGATAATGAGCAGTTCTTC
TRBD1 TRBJ1-2 TRBV10-3 few CAINAGQGGSGYTF TGTGCCATCAATGCGGGACAGGGTGGCTCCGGCTACACCTTC
TRBD1 TRBJ1-1 TRBV7-2 few CASSRATGGGTEAFF TGTGCCAGCAGCAGGGCTACAGGGGGGGGCACTGAAGCTTTCTTT
. TRBJ2-1 TRBV29-1 few CSVVPAAGYNEQFF TGCAGCGTTGTTCCGGCGGCAGGATACAATGAGCAGTTCTTC
TRBD2 TRBJ2-1 TRBV30 . CAWSVRGLAGAYNEQFF TGTGCCTGGAGTGTACGAGGGCTAGCGGGAGCGTACAATGAGCAGTTCTTC
. TRBJ2-1 TRBV7-8 . CASSAPWASEQFF TGTGCCAGCAGCGCCCCGTGGGCAAGTGAGCAGTTCTTC
TRBD1 TRBJ1-4 TRBV4-2 few CASSSTGAYEKLFF TGTGCCAGCAGCTCGACAGGGGCATATGAAAAACTGTTTTTT
. TRBJ2-5 TRBV20-1 many CSARDRVGETQYF TGCAGTGCTAGAGATCGGGTCGGAGAGACCCAGTACTTC
TRBD2 TRBJ2-4 TRBV29-1 . CSGLAGGPDIQYF TGCAGCGGACTAGCGGGAGGGCCGGACATTCAGTACTTC
. TRBJ2-6 TRBV3-1 few CASSLGVTGPLHPSSGANVLTF TGTGCCAGCAGCCTCGGCGTTACAGGCCCACTCCACCCCTCCTCTGGGGCCAACGTCCTGACTTTC
. TRBJ1-2 TRBV28 few CASSPIAGLNYGYTF TGTGCCAGCAGTCCTATTGCAGGCCTCAACTATGGCTACACCTTC
TRBD1 TRBJ2-1 TRBV12-3/TRBV12-4 few CASSSPLDRGGEQFF TGTGCCAGCAGTTCTCCCCTGGACAGGGGAGGGGAGCAGTTCTTC
TRBD2 TRBJ2-5 TRBV25-1 . CASSHGGGIETQYF TGTGCCAGCAGCCATGGGGGGGGAATAGAGACCCAGTACTTC
. TRBJ2-1 TRBV20-1 . CSATIRPGSASFF TGCAGTGCTACAATAAGACCGGGGTCTGCTTCGTTCTTC
TRBD1 TRBJ2-2 TRBV3-1 few CASSPADRVRTGELFF TGTGCCAGCAGCCCAGCGGACAGGGTTCGGACCGGGGAGCTGTTTTTT
. TRBJ2-1 TRBV5-1 few CASRRTSSWNEQFF TGCGCCAGCAGACGAACCTCGAGCTGGAATGAGCAGTTCTTC
. TRBJ2-5 TRBV10-3 . CAISDHTRDSQETQYF TGTGCCATCAGTGACCACACGCGGGACAGCCAAGAGACCCAGTACTTC
. TRBJ2-7 TRBV4-1 . CASSQKKDSSYEQYF TGCGCCAGCAGCCAGAAAAAGGACAGCTCCTACGAGCAGTACTTC
. TRBJ2-3 TRBV24-1 . CATSDPQHADTQYF TGTGCCACCAGTGACCCTCAACACGCAGATACGCAGTATTTT
. TRBJ1-2 TRBV7-2 . CASSLDSQVFGYTF TGTGCCAGCAGCTTAGACAGTCAGGTTTTTGGCTACACCTTC
TRBD2 TRBJ2-5 TRBV20-1 . CSARRTSEQETQYF TGCAGTGCTCGGAGGACTAGCGAACAAGAGACCCAGTACTTC
. TRBJ2-3 TRBV7-2 . CASTFVGSLRTDTQYF TGTGCCAGCACCTTCGTGGGGTCACTCCGCACAGATACGCAGTATTTT
TRBD1 TRBJ1-2 TRBV27 . CASSLSGGLNYGYTF TGTGCCAGCAGTTTGTCAGGGGGCTTAAACTATGGCTACACCTTC
. TRBJ1-4 TRBV3-1 few CASSHRDGGGEKLFF TGTGCCAGCAGCCACCGGGACGGTGGAGGTGAAAAACTGTTTTTT
TRBD1 TRBJ2-1 TRBV28 . CGSMSPGQGSNEQFF TGTGGCAGCATGTCCCCGGGACAGGGATCCAATGAGCAGTTCTTC
TRBD2 TRBJ2-3 TRBV4-1 few CASSHRGRERADTQYF TGCGCCAGCAGCCATCGCGGGAGGGAGAGGGCAGATACGCAGTATTTT
. TRBJ2-5 TRBV3-1 . CASSQGVWVQETQYF TGTGCCAGCAGCCAAGGGGTCTGGGTGCAAGAGACCCAGTACTTC
. TRBJ2-7 TRBV18 . CASSPPGRWYEQYF TGTGCCAGCTCACCACCGGGGCGGTGGTACGAGCAGTACTTC
. TRBJ1-1 TRBV5-1 . CASSEDMRNTEAFF TGCGCCAGCAGCGAAGACATGCGGAACACTGAAGCTTTCTTT
. TRBJ1-6 TRBV6-5 many CASSYNQGNSPLHF TGTGCCAGCAGTTACAATCAGGGGAATTCACCCCTCCACTTT
TRBD2 TRBJ2-5 TRBV5-1 few CASSHVGGGRETQYF TGCGCCAGCAGCCACGTCGGGGGGGGAAGAGAGACCCAGTACTTC
. TRBJ2-7 TRBV29-1 . CSAVRDYEQYF TGCAGCGCCGTGCGGGATTACGAGCAGTACTTC
. TRBJ1-4 TRBV5-1 many CASSTGHIEKLFF TGCGCCAGCAGCACGGGACATATTGAAAAACTGTTTTTT
TRBD2 TRBJ2-2 TRBV7-2 few CASSLGGRETGELFF TGTGCCAGCAGCCTCGGCGGGCGGGAGACCGGGGAGCTGTTTTTT
. TRBJ2-1 TRBV5-4 . CASSSSGLNNEQFF TGTGCCAGCAGCTCTTCTGGACTAAACAATGAGCAGTTCTTC